One sample yielded the 22 T cell receptor beta chains listed below, sequenced in a study of cytomegalovirus exposure and HLA in healthy donors. A multiplex PCR was run with 60 Vbeta primers and 13 Jbeta primers. Here immunoSEQ multiplex PCR was the method, and the copy in TCRdb shows in-frame clones only, minus some. The data show under 150,000 clones, 8% to 10% seen once. Sequenced sample: PBMCs. These receptors were taken from a man in his thirties or forties in good health and CMV-seronegative.

The chain's CDR3 is CASSQANMGSEQYF. DNA of the CDR3: TGCGCCAGCAGCCAAGCAAATATGGGGAGTGAGCAGTACTTC. V usage is TRBV4-3 and J usage is TRBJ2-7; D possibly corresponds to TRBD2 (5 bases). The ends were cut back, 1 base at V and 7 bases at J, with 14 bases in the middle. CDR3 length: 14 amino acids. The germline V gene encodes CDR1 LGHNA and CDR2 YSLEER.

This clone was picked up a small number of times. J is TRBJ2-1 and V is TRBV28, with 8 bases fitting TRBD1. This CDR3 is built from 15 residues. V lost 6 bases, J lost 5 bases, and 9 bases stayed unmatched. In germline, CDR1 is MDHEN, CDR2 SYDVKM. CDR3 residues: CASSRGTGRDNEQFF. CDR3 coding DNA: TGTGCCAGCAGCCGAGGGACAGGCCGAGACAATGAGCAGTTCTTC.

The chain couples TRBV25-1 to TRBJ2-2; the D is unclear. Germline V lookup: CDR1 MGHDK, CDR2 SYGVNS. The V end lost 4 bases, the J end lost 7 bases, and 10 bases lay between the germline ends. This CDR3 spans 13 amino acids. In DNA, the CDR3 is TGTGCCAGCAGTGTGACGCGGAGCGGGGAGCTGTTTTTT. It yields the protein CASSVTRSGELFF.

The table lists this clone with a few counts. This chain connects TRBV9 to TRBJ1-3; D gene ambiguous. This CDR3 region has 14 residues. The V and J ends lost 0 bases and 0 bases respectively, with 4 bases between them. Germline V gene sequence: CDR1 SGDLS, CDR2 YYNGEE. CDR3 protein: CASSVEHSGNTIYF. The CDR3 coding sequence is TGTGCCAGCAGCGTAGAACACTCTGGAAACACCATATATTTT.

The gene calls are TRBV12-5 and TRBJ1-1; TRBD1 is a possible D gene (6 bases). The germline V gene has CDR1 LGHNT and CDR2 FRNRAP. The V end lost 0 bases, the J end lost 4 bases, and 15 bases lay between the germline ends. The CDR3 length is 16 residues. The CDR3 DNA sequence: TGTGCTAGTGGTTTGGTACTCGGAAAAGGGGGCACTGAAGCTTTCTTT. Residues: CASGLVLGKGGTEAFF.

This chain connects TRBV7-8 to TRBJ2-1; 7 nucleotides line up with TRBD2. The germline V gene encodes CDR1 SGHVS and CDR2 FQNEAQ. CDR3 size: 13 residues. Trimming at V came to 3 bases and at J to 5 bases, leaving 1 base not matched to a gene. The CDR3 nucleotides read TGTGCCAGCAGCTTGGGACTAAACAATGAGCAGTTCTTC. It is translated as CASSLGLNNEQFF.

This clone was seen a handful of times. V is TRBV5-1 and J is TRBJ1-6; 7 bases align to TRBD1. Germline V gene lookup returns CDR1 SGHRS and CDR2 YFSETQ. This CDR3 is built from 17 residues. The junction had 7 bases not matched to a gene; V was cut back by 4 bases and J by 0 bases. CDR3: CASSLRGLGSYNSPLHF. In nucleotides, the CDR3 is TGCGCCAGCAGCCTGAGGGGGCTGGGCTCCTATAATTCACCCCTCCACTTT.

The chain links TRBV10-1 to TRBJ1-2, with D perhaps TRBD1 (6 bases). The CDR3 extends over 17 amino acids. Germline-derived CDR1 and CDR2 are WNHNN and SYGVQD (reference sequence). Trimming shortened V by 2 bases and J by 0 bases, and 16 bases separated the two germline ends. The CDR3 here is CASSELRDTFSNYGYTF. The CDR3 nucleotides are TGCGCCAGCAGTGAGCTCCGGGACACCTTTTCTAACTATGGCTACACCTTC.

In this sample, this clone turned up a few times. The J gene is TRBJ1-5, the V gene TRBV16, with D unclear. V was clipped by 0 bases and J by 6 bases, with 6 bases between them. CDR1 is KGHSY, CDR2 FQNENV, per germline. This CDR3 is 13 amino acids long. In DNA, the CDR3 is TGTGCCAGCAGCCAATCGAACGGTCAGCCCCAGCATTTT. It encodes CASSQSNGQPQHF.

This clone has a handful of counts. The J gene is TRBJ1-1, the V gene TRBV5-6, with a tentative D call TRBD1 (5 bases). CDR3 length equals 15 residues. Looked up from germline, CDR1 is SGHDT and CDR2 is YYEEEE. The V end was cut by 4 bases, the J end by 5 bases, with 18 bases between. The CDR3 reads CASSRGFSSGTEAFF. In DNA, the CDR3 is TGTGCCAGCAGCAGGGGTTTCAGTTCGGGTACTGAAGCTTTCTTT. The whole variable domain, remainder taken from reference TRBV5-6 and TRBJ1-1, is DAGVTQSPTHLIKTRGQQVTLRCSPKSGHDTVSWYQQALGQGPQFIFQYYEEEERQRGNFPDRFSGHQFPNYSSELNVNALLLGDSALYLCASSRGFSSGTEAFFGQGTRLTVV.

The V gene is TRBV19, the J gene TRBJ1-1; TRBD1 is a possible D gene (6 bases). The CDR3 runs 15 residues. V was cut by 6 bases and J by 1 base, with 15 bases left in between. Germline V gene lookup returns CDR1 LNHDA and CDR2 SQIVND (reference sequence). CDR3 nucleotides: TGTGCCAGTAGCCTACTTGGACAGAAGAACACTGAAGCTTTCTTT. Protein sequence: CASSLLGQKNTEAFF.

J is TRBJ1-3 and V is TRBV5-6; TRBD1 aligns across 10 bases. V was clipped by 4 bases and J by 2 bases; unmatched bases: 6. Germline V gives CDR1 SGHDT, CDR2 YYEEEE. This CDR3 spans 16 amino acids. As DNA, the CDR3 is TGTGCCAGCAGCAAAACCGGGACAGGGGCTGGAAACACCATATATTTT. Translated, it gives CASSKTGTGAGNTIYF.

The chain couples TRBV10-1 to TRBJ2-2; D is unresolved. Trimming removed 10 bases from V and 1 base from J, with 16 bases in between. The CDR3 length is 15 residues. CDR1 and CDR2 (germline): WNHNN, SYGVQD (reference sequence). Written as DNA, the CDR3 is TGCGCCACCTCTCCAGCACCAGGGAACACCGGGGAGCTGTTTTTT. This translates into CATSPAPGNTGELFF.

The V and J genes are TRBV6-1 and TRBJ1-5; D unresolved. The CDR3 contains 17 residues. In germline, CDR1 is MNHNS, CDR2 SASEGT. The germline V and J ends were trimmed by 1 base and 2 bases, with 15 bases remaining between them. CDR3 in DNA: TGTGCCAGCAGTGAAGGGAATTGGAGGGCTGGCAATCAGCCCCAGCATTTT. Protein product: CASSEGNWRAGNQPQHF.

Only a few counts were recorded for this clone. The chain links TRBV29-1 to TRBJ2-3; the match to TRBD1 covers 7 bases. Germline V CDR1 and CDR2: SQVTM, ANQGSEA. V was pared by 5 bases and J by 1 base, with 6 bases of the junction left unmatched. This CDR3 contains 14 residues. CDR3 nucleotides: TGCAGCGTTTCCGGGGACAGAGGCACAGATACGCAGTATTTT. Its translation: CSVSGDRGTDTQYF.

The rearrangement joins TRBV6-6 to TRBJ2-7; the match to TRBD2 covers 7 bases. CDR1 and CDR2 (germline): MNHNY, SVGAGI (reference sequence). The V and J ends lost 0 bases and 3 bases, in that order; junction bases with no gene match: 8. This CDR3 region has 16 residues. Here the CDR3 reads CASSYSGLEGYYEQYF. CDR3 DNA sequence: TGTGCCAGCAGTTACTCCGGACTAGAAGGGTACTACGAGCAGTACTTC.

This clone has just a few counts. The V and J genes are TRBV15 and TRBJ2-3; tentatively, D is TRBD2 (6 bases). Per germline, CDR1 LNHNV and CDR2 YYDKDF (reference sequence). This CDR3 region has 13 residues. Trimming left V 7 bases short and J 6 bases short, with 14 bases between. Here the CDR3 DNA reads TGTGCCACCAAGGAGGGCCTCTGGGATACGCAGTATTTT. Translated, it gives CATKEGLWDTQYF. Full variable domain (rest looked up from reference TRBV15 and TRBJ2-3): DAMVIQNPRYQVTQFGKPVTLSCSQTLNHNVMYWYQQKSSQAPKLLFHYYDKDFNNEADTPDNFQSRRPNTSFCFLDIRSPGLGDTAMYLCATKEGLWDTQYFGPGTRLTVL.

The table lists this clone with many counts. The CDR3 coding sequence is TGTGCCAGCAGTGAAGTGACGGGAACTAATGAAAAACTGTTTTTT. This codes for CASSEVTGTNEKLFF. The V and J genes are TRBV6-1 and TRBJ1-4, with unresolved D. Trimming removed 1 base at V and 1 base at J, with 7 bases between. There are 15 residues in the CDR3. CDR1 MNHNS and CDR2 SASEGT come from the germline V gene.

This clone has more than one count but fewer than ten. This sequence joins TRBV27 and TRBJ1-2; TRBD1 might be the D (5 bases). The germline V and J ends were trimmed by 5 bases and 8 bases, with 15 bases remaining between them. The CDR3 has 13 residues. The germline V gene encodes CDR1 MNHEY and CDR2 SMNVEV (reference sequence). CDR3 in amino acids: CASSPRRGGGYTF. Written as DNA, the CDR3 is TGTGCCAGCAGTCCCCGGAGGGGCGGGGGCTACACCTTC.

This clone was seen a handful of times. The rearrangement uses TRBV6-6 and TRBJ1-1, with D perhaps TRBD1 (6 bases). CDR1 is MNHNY, CDR2 SVGAGI, per germline (reference sequence). The CDR3 runs 13 residues. Trimming removed 2 bases from V and 8 bases from J, with 12 bases in between. CDR3 sequence reads: CASSYDGQFEAFF. CDR3 nucleotides: TGTGCCAGCAGTTACGACGGACAGTTCGAAGCTTTCTTT.

This clone was detected a few times. This chain connects TRBV6-6 to TRBJ1-1; D gene ambiguous. Germline-derived CDR1 and CDR2 are MNHNY and SVGAGI (reference sequence). This CDR3 is built from 13 residues. V shed 6 bases and J shed 1 base, with 9 bases lying between them. CDR3 residues: CASRTTENTEAFF. The CDR3 region has the DNA TGTGCCAGCAGGACCACAGAGAACACTGAAGCTTTCTTT.

The chain employs TRBV6-5 and TRBJ2-7, with D possibly TRBD1 on 6 matching bases. Germline V gene lookup returns CDR1 MNHEY and CDR2 SVGAGI. Deletions cut 6 bases from V and 6 bases from J, with 12 bases between. There are 12 residues in the CDR3. In DNA form, the CDR3 reads TGTGCCAGCAGCAACAGGGTTGGCGAGCAGTACTTC. Translating gives CASSNRVGEQYF.